This entry concerns a single T cell receptor beta chain. TCRdb itself ran the RT-PCR reads through MiXCR, one entry per CDR3 protein. Of about 90,000 distinct CDR3 sequences detected, around 46% appear once; the ten largest clones hold roughly 64%. The data derive from a study of patients and donors after allogeneic stem cell transplantation. Trimming shortened V by 3 bases and J by 5 bases, and 15 bases separated the two germline ends. The CDR3 sequence is 15 residues long. Material: blood, either unsorted or a sorted T cell fraction (not recorded which). V is TRBV12-3 or TRBV12-4 and J is TRBJ2-3; D assignment may be TRBD1 or TRBD2 (5 bases each). The receptor comes from a human donor who was either an allogeneic HSCT recipient or a stem cell or donor lymphocyte infusion donor (not recorded which). It is not recorded whose cells these are; they may come from a transplant donor. CDR3 nucleotide sequence: TGTGCCAGCAGTTTCCCCGGGGCACCCCGAGATACGCAGTATTTT. Its protein is CASSFPGAPRDTQYF.